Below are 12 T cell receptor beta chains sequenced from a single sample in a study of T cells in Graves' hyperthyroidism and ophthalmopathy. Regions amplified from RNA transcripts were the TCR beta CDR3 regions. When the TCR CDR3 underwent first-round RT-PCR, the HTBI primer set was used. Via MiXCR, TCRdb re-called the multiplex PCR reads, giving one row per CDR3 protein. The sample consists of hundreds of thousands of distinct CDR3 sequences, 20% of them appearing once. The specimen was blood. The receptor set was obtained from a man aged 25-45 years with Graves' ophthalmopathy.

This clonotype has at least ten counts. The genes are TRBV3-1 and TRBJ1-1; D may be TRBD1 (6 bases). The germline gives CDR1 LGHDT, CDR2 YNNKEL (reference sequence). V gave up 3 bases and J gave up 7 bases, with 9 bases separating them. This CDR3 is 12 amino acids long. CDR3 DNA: TGTGCCAGCAGCCAGGGGGCCGGTGAAGCTTTCTTT. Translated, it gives CASSQGAGEAFF.

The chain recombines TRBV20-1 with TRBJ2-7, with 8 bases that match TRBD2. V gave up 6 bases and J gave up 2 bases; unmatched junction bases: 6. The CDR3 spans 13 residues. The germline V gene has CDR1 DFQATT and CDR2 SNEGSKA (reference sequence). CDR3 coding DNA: TGCAGTGCCACACTAGCGGTAACCTACGAGCAGTACTTC. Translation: CSATLAVTYEQYF.

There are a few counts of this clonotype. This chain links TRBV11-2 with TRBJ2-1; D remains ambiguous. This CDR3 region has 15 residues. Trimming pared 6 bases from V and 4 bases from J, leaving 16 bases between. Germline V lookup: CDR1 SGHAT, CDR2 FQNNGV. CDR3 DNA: TGTGCCAGCAGGTCCGTTATAGGCCCGTACAATGAGCAGTTCTTC. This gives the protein CASRSVIGPYNEQFF.

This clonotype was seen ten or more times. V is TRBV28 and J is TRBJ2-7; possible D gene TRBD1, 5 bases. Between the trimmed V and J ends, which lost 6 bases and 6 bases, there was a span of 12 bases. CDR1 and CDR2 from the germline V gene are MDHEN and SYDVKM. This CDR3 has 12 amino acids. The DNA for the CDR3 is TGTGCCAGCAGCCTCGACAGACTCGAGCAGTACTTC. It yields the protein CASSLDRLEQYF. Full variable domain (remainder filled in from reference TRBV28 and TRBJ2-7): DVKVTQSSRYLVKRTGEKVFLECVQDMDHENMFWYRQDPGLGLRLIYFSYDVKMKEKGDIPEGYSVSREKKERFSLILESASTNQTSMYLCASSLDRLEQYFGPGTRLTVT.

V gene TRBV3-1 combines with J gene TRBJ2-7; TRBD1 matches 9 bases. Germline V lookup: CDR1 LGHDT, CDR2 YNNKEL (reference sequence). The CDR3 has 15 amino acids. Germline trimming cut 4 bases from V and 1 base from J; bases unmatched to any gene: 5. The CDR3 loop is CASSPGQGHSYEQYF. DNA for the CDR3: TGTGCCAGCAGCCCGGGACAGGGCCATTCCTACGAGCAGTACTTC.

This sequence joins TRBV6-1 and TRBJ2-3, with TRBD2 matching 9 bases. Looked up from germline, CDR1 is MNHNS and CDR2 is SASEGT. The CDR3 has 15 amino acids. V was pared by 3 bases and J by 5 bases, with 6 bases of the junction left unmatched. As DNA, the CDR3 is TGTGCCAGCAGTGATCTAGCGGGAATGGTAGATACGCAGTATTTT. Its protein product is CASSDLAGMVDTQYF.

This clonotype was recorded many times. CDR3: CASSSQDSGRGYEQFF. CDR3 coding DNA: TGTGCCAGCAGCTCCCAGGATAGTGGGAGAGGCTATGAGCAGTTCTTC. V and J are TRBV7-9 and TRBJ2-1; D might be TRBD2 (5 bases). The CDR3 has 16 amino acids. In germline, CDR1 is SEHNR, CDR2 FQNEAQ (reference sequence). V shed 4 bases and J shed 8 bases, with 21 bases lying between them.

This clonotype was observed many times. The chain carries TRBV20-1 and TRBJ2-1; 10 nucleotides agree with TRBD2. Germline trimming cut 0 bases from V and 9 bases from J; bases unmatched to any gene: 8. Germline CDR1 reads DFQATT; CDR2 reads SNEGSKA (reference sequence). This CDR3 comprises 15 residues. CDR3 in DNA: TGCAGTGCTAGAGATGCGGCTAGCGGGAGAACTGAGCAGTTCTTC. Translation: CSARDAASGRTEQFF.

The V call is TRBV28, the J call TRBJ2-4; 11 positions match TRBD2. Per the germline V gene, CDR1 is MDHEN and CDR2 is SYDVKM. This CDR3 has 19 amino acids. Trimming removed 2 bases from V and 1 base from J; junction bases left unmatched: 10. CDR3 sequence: CASSLLGLAGGRAKNIQYF. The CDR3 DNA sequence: TGTGCCAGCAGTTTACTGGGGCTAGCGGGAGGTAGGGCCAAAAACATTCAGTACTTC.

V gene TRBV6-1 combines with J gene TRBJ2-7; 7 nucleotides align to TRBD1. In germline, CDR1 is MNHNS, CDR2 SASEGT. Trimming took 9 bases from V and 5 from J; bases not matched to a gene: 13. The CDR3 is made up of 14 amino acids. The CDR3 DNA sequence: TGTGCCAGTGATAATATGGGACAGAAGAACGAGCAGTACTTC. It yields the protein CASDNMGQKNEQYF.

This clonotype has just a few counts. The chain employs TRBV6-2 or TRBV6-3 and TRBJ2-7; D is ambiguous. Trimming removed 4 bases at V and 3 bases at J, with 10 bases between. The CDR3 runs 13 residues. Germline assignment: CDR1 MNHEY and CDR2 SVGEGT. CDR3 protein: CASSFLSFYEQYF. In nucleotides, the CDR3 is TGTGCCAGCAGTTTTCTAAGCTTCTACGAGCAGTACTTC.

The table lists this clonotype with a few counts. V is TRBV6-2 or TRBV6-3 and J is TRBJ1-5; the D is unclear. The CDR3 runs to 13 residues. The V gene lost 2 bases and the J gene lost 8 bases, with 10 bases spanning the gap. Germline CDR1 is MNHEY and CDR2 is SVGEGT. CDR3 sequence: CASSYGVGKPQHF. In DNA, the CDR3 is TGTGCCAGCAGTTACGGGGTGGGGAAGCCCCAGCATTTT.